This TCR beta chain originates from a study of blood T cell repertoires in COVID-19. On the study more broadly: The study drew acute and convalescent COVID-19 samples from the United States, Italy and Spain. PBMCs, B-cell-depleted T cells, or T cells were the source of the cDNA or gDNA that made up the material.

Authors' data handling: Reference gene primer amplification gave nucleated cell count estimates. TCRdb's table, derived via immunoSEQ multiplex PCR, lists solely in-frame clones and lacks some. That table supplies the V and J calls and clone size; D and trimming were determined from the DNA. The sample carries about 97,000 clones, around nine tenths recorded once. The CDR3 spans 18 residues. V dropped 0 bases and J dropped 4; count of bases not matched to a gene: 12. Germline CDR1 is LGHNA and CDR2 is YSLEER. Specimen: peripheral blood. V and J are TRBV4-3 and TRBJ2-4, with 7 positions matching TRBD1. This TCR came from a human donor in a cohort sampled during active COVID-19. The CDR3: CASSQDAAGGDGKNIQYF. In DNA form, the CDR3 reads TGCGCCAGCAGCCAAGATGCCGCAGGGGGAGATGGAAAAAACATTCAGTACTTC.